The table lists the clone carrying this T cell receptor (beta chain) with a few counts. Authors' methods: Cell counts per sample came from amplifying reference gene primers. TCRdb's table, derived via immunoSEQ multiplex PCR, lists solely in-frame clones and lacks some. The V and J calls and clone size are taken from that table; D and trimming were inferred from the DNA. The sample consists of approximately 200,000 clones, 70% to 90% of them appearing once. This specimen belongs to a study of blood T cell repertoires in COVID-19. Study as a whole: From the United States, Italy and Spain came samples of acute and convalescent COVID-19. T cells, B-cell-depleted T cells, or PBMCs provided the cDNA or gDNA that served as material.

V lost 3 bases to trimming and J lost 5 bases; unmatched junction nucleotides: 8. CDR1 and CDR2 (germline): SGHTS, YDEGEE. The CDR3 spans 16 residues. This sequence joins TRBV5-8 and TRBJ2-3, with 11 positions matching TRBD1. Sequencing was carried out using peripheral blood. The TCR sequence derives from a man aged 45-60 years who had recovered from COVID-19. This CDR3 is CASSYGQGAIRDTQYF. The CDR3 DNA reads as TGTGCCAGCAGCTACGGACAGGGGGCAATTAGAGATACGCAGTATTTT.